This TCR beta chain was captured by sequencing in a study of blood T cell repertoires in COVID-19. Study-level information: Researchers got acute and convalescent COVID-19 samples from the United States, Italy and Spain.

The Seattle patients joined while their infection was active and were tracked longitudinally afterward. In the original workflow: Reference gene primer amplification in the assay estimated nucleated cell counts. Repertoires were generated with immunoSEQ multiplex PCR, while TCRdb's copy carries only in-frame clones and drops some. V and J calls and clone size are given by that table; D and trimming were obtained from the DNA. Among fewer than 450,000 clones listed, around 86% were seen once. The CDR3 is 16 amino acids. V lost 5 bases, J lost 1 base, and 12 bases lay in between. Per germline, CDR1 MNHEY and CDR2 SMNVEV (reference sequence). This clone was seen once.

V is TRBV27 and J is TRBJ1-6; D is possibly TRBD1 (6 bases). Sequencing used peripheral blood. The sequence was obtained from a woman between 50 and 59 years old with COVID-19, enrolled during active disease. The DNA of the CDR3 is TGTGCCAGCAGTCCCACACAGGGATCCTATAATTCACCCCTCCACTTT. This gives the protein CASSPTQGSYNSPLHF.